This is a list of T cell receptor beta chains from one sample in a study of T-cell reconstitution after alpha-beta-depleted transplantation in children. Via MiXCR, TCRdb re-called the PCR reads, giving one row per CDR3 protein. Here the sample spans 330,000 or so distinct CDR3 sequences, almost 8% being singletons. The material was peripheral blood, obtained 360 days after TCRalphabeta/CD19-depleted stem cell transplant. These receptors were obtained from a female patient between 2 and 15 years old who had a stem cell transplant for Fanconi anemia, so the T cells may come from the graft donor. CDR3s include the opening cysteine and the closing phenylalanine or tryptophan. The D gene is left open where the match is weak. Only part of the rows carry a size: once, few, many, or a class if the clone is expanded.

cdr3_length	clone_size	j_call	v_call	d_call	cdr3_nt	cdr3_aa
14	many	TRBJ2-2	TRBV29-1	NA	TGCAGCGTTCACAGGGTATCGGACACCGGGGAGCTGTTTTTT	CSVHRVSDTGELFF
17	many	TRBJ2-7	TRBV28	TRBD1	TGTGCCAGCAGTGCCCCCGTAACCGGGACAGGGGGCTACGAGCAGTACTTC	CASSAPVTGTGGYEQYF
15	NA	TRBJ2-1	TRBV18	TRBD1	TGTGCCAGCTCACGTCTGGGACAGAACTACAATGAGCAGTTCTTC	CASSRLGQNYNEQFF
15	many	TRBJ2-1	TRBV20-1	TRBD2	TGCAGTGCTAGAGATTTCCTAGCGGGGGTCAATGAGCAGTTCTTC	CSARDFLAGVNEQFF
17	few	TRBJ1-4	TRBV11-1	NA	TGTGCCAGCAGCTTATCAGCGATTTCGACAACTAATGAAAAACTGTTTTTT	CASSLSAISTTNEKLFF
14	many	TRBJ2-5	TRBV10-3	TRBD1	TGTGCCATCAGTGGGGGACAGGACCAAGAGACCCAGTACTTC	CAISGGQDQETQYF
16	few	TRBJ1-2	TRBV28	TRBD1	TGTGCCAGCAGACCGGTCCTGGACAGGGAGGGTTATGGCTACACCTTC	CASRPVLDREGYGYTF
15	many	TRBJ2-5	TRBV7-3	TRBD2	TGTGCCAGCAGCTTAGGGCTAGCGGCACAAGAGACCCAGTACTTC	CASSLGLAAQETQYF
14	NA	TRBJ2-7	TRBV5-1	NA	TGCGCCAGCAGCTTGCCTGACAGGCCCTACGAGCAGTACTTC	CASSLPDRPYEQYF
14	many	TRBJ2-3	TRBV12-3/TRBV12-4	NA	TGTGCCAGCAGTTTTAACACAGTCACAGATACGCAGTATTTT	CASSFNTVTDTQYF
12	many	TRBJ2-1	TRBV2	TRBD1	TGTGCCAGCAGGGGGACAGGGGGAGAGCAGTTCTTC	CASRGTGGEQFF
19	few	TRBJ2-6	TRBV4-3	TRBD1	TGCGCCAGCAGCCCGTGGTACTCAGGGGGCGATTCTGGGGCCAACGTCCTGACTTTC	CASSPWYSGGDSGANVLTF
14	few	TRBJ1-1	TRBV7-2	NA	TGTGCCAGCAGCTTACCTGACGGCAAGGGTGAAGCTTTCTTT	CASSLPDGKGEAFF
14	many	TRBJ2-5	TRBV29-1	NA	TGCAGCGTTGGTGGGGGAGGTGCTCAAGAGACCCAGTACTTC	CSVGGGGAQETQYF
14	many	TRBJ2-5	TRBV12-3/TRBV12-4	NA	TGTGCCAGCAGTCCCCAGCGGCTTCTAGAGACCCAGTACTTC	CASSPQRLLETQYF
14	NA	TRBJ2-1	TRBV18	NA	TGTGCCAGCTCATTCACTAGGGATAACGATGAGCAGTTCTTC	CASSFTRDNDEQFF
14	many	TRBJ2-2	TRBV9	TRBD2	TGTGCCAGCAGACCTAGCGGGAGCGCCGGGGAGCTGTTTTTT	CASRPSGSAGELFF
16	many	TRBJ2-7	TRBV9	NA	TGTGCCAGCAGCGTAGGCCCCACAGGGAGAAACTACGAGCAGTACTTC	CASSVGPTGRNYEQYF
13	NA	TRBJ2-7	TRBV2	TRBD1	TGTGCCAGCCGACAGGACAGGGCCTACGAGCAGTACTTC	CASRQDRAYEQYF
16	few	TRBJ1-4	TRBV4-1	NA	TGCGCCAGCAGCAGATTAACAGCGTCAACTAATGAAAAACTGTTTTTT	CASSRLTASTNEKLFF
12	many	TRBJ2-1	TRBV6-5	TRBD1	TGTGCCAGCAGCCGACAGGGTGATGAGCAGTTCTTC	CASSRQGDEQFF
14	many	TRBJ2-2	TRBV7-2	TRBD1	TGTGCCAGCAGCCCGGACAGGGGGACCGGGGAGCTGTTTTTT	CASSPDRGTGELFF
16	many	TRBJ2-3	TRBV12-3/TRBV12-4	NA	TGTGCCAGCAGTTTATCCCAGGGGTGGAGAACAGATACGCAGTATTTT	CASSLSQGWRTDTQYF
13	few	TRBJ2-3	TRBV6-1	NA	TGTGCCAGCAGCCGGACTTCTATGGTTCCGCAGTATTTT	CASSRTSMVPQYF
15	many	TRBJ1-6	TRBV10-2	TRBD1	TGCGCCAGCAGTGAGGGTCCAGGGGGGGACTCACCCCTCCACTTT	CASSEGPGGDSPLHF
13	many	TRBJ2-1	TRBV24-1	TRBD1	TGTGCCACCTCGGGACAGAAATACAATGAGCAGTTCTTC	CATSGQKYNEQFF
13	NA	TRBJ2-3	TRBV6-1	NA	TGTGCCAGCAGTGACCTCAGGGGAGATACGCAGTATTTT	CASSDLRGDTQYF
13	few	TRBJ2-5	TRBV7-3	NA	TGTGCCAGCAGCTTATCTATCGGGGAGACCCAGTACTTC	CASSLSIGETQYF
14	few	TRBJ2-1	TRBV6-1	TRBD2	TGTGCCAGCAGGGGGGCGGGGGGGCGAAATGAGCAGTTCTTC	CASRGAGGRNEQFF
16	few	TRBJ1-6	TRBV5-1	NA	TGCGCCAGCAGCTTGGATGGTGGCAGAGTGCAGTCACCCCTCCACTTT	CASSLDGGRVQSPLHF
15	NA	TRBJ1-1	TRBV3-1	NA	TGTGCCAGCAGCCAGCTAGGGGGGCACGGCACTGAAGCTTTCTTT	CASSQLGGHGTEAFF
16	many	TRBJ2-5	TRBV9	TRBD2	TGTGCCAGCAGCGTAGTCGGAGCGGGGGTCCAAGAGACCCAGTACTTC	CASSVVGAGVQETQYF
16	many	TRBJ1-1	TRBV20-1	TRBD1	TGCAGTGCTAGACCCGGGACAGGGTTGGGGAACACTGAAGCTTTCTTT	CSARPGTGLGNTEAFF
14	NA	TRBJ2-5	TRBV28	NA	TGTGCCAGCAGTACAGGGTGGCCCCAAGAGACCCAGTACTTC	CASSTGWPQETQYF
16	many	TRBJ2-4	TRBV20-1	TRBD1	TGCAGTGCTCGTTCACCGGGACAGGGTTTTGGAAACATTCAGTACTTC	CSARSPGQGFGNIQYF
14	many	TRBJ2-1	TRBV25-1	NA	TGTGCCAGCAGTGCCAGGGACTCCTACAATGAGCAGTTCTTC	CASSARDSYNEQFF
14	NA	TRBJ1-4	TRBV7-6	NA	TGTGCCAGCAGCATACACCCGGGGGATGAAAAACTGTTTTTT	CASSIHPGDEKLFF
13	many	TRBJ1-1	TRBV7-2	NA	TGTGCCAGCAGCTCACACAGGGACACTGAAGCTTTCTTT	CASSSHRDTEAFF
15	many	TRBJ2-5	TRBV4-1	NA	TGCGCCAGCAGCCCGTTGGAGGGTTACCAAGAGACCCAGTACTTC	CASSPLEGYQETQYF
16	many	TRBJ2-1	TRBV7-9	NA	TGTGCCAGCAGCTTAACAGACAGGACCCCCTACAATGAGCAGTTCTTC	CASSLTDRTPYNEQFF
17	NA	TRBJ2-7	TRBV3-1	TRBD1	TGTGCCAGCAGCCTACAAGTTTACGGGACAGGGGGCCACGAGCAGTACTTC	CASSLQVYGTGGHEQYF
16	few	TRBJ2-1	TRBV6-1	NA	TGTGCCAGCAGGGTTATTGGGGTAAGCTCCTACAATGAGCAGTTCTTC	CASRVIGVSSYNEQFF
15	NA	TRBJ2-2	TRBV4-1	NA	TGCGCCAGCAGCCAAGATGCGGGGGCGGGCGGGGAGCTGTTTTTT	CASSQDAGAGGELFF
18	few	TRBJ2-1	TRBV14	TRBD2	TGTGCCAGCAGCCAAGAAGCAACTGAGCGGGGTCCGGAGAATGAGCAGTTCTTC	CASSQEATERGPENEQFF
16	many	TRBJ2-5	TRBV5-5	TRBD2	TGTGCCAGCAGCTTACTAGCGGGAGGGGTACAAGAGACCCAGTACTTC	CASSLLAGGVQETQYF
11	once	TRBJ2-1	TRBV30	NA	TGTGCCTGGAGTATTTTCGATGAGCAGTTCTTC	CAWSIFDEQFF
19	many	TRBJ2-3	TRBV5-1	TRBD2	TGCGCCAGCAGCTTGGGACTAGCGGGGGCCAGTTACTTCACAGATACGCAGTATTTT	CASSLGLAGASYFTDTQYF
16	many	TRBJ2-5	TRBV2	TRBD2	TGTGCCAGCAGTGGACCAGCGGGGGCCATTCAAGAGACCCAGTACTTC	CASSGPAGAIQETQYF
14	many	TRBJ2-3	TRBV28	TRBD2	TGTGCCAGCTCGGGACTAGGGGCATCAGATACGCAGTATTTT	CASSGLGASDTQYF
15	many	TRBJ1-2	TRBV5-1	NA	TGCGCCAGCAGCTCCTACACTCAGACGGACTATGGCTACACCTTC	CASSSYTQTDYGYTF
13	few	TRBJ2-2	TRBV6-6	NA	TGTGCCAGCAGTCAGCCGGTCACCGGGGAGCTGTTTTTT	CASSQPVTGELFF
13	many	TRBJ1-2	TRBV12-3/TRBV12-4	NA	TGTGCCAGCAGTTTATGGGGGGCACATGGCTACACCTTC	CASSLWGAHGYTF
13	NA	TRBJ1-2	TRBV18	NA	TGTGCCAGCTCCACAGGGCTGGTGTCTGGCTACACCTTC	CASSTGLVSGYTF
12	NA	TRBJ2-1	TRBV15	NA	TGTGCCACCAGCCGTATCTCGGGTGAGCAGTTCTTC	CATSRISGEQFF
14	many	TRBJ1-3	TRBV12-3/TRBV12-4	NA	TGTGCCAGCAGTTTCGAGAAGTACGGAGACACCATATATTTT	CASSFEKYGDTIYF